This T cell receptor beta chain was observed in a study of shared clonotypes between healthy human individuals. Study-level findings and limits: Compared with clonotypes that all four donors shared, non-shared clonotypes had lower generation probabilities.

The CDR3 is made up of 15 amino acids. Germline CDR1 and CDR2: SGHRS and YFSETQ. The V gene end was trimmed by 4 bases and the J gene end by 3 bases; junction bases not matched to a gene: 10. The method was immunoSEQ multiplex PCR; TCRdb's version includes in-frame clones alone and lacks a portion of them. The repertoire holds over a million clones, with around 95% as singletons. Concerning this clone itself: Its antigen is as yet unknown. The sample contains more than one DNA sequence encoding this CDR3.

Sample: naive CD4+ T cells sorted from blood. Subset meaning: CD45RA+ positively selected. The chain has TRBV5-1 and TRBJ2-7, with TRBD1 identical over 7 bases. The TCR was taken from a man aged 25-40 years in good health. CDR3 bases: TGCGCCAGCAGCGCCTCAGGGGGTATGGGCTACGAGCAGTACTTC. Its protein is CASSASGGMGYEQYF.